The source of this T cell receptor (beta chain) is a study of blood T cell repertoires in COVID-19. Study-level information: The analysed material was cDNA or gDNA that came from T cells, B-cell-depleted T cells, or PBMCs.

This clone was seen once. Authors' analysis steps: Reference gene primer amplification yielded estimated nucleated cell counts. The repertoire was sequenced with immunoSEQ multiplex PCR; TCRdb's copy has only in-frame clones and lacks some. The V and J calls and the clone size are those of that table, but D and trimming were determined from the DNA. The table records 150,000 to 250,000 clones, roughly 87% of them present only once. The V gene's germline CDR1 is SGDLS and CDR2 YYNGEE. V was pared by 5 bases and J by 0 bases, with 3 bases of the junction left unmatched. The CDR3 has 14 residues. Enrollees, roughly 18 to 89 years old, lived in 24 US areas.

This sequence joins TRBV9 and TRBJ2-3, with 7 bases matching TRBD2. This TCR derives from a young woman who had recovered from COVID-19. The sequenced sample was PBMCs or T cells enriched from blood (not recorded which). CDR3 nucleotides: TGTGCCAGCAGTCTAGCGGACAGCACAGATACGCAGTATTTT. This translates into CASSLADSTDTQYF. The entire variable domain, with the rest obtained from reference TRBV9 and TRBJ2-3, is as follows: DSGVTQTPKHLITATGQRVTLRCSPRSGDLSVYWYQQSLDQGLQFLIQYYNGEERAKGNILERFSAQQFPDLHSELNLSSLELGDSALYFCASSLADSTDTQYFGPGTRLTVL.